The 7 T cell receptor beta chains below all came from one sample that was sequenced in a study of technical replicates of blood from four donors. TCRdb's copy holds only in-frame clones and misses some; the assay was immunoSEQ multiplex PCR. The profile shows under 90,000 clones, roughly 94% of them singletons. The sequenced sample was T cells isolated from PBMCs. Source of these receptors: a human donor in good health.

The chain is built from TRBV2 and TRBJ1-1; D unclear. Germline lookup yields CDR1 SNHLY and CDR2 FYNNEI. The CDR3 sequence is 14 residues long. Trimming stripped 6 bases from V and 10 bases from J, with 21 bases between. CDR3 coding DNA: TGTGCCAGCAGCTCAGGAAGTTATACCCCTCGAGCTTTCTTT. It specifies CASSSGSYTPRAFF.

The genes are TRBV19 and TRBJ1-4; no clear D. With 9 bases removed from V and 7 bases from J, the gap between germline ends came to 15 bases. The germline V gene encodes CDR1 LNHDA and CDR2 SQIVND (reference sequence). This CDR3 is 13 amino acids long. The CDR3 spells CASFGGGSEKLFF. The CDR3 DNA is TGTGCCAGCTTCGGAGGCGGGAGTGAAAAACTGTTTTTT.

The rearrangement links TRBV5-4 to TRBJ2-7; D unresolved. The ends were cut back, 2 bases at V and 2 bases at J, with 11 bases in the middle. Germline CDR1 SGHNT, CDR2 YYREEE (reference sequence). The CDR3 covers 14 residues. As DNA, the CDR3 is TGTGCCAGCAGCTTCCGGCAGGATGCCTACGAGCAGTACTTC. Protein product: CASSFRQDAYEQYF.

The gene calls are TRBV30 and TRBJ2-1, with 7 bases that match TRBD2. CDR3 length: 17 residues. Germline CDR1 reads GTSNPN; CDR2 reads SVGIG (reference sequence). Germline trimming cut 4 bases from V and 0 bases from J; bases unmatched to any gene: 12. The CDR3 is CAWMGGRPKRSYNEQFF. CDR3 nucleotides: TGTGCCTGGATGGGAGGGAGGCCAAAACGCTCCTACAATGAGCAGTTCTTC.

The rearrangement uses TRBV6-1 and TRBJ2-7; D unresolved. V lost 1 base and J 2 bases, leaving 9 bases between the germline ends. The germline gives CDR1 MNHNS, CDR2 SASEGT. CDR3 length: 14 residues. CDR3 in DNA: TGTGCCAGCAGTGAAGGGGCCTCCGCCTACGAGCAGTACTTC. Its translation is CASSEGASAYEQYF.

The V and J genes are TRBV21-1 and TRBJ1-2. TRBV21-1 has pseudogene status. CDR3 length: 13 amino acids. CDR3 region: CAIHQTGNYGYTF. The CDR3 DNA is TGTGCCATCCACCAGACGGGTAACTATGGCTACACCTTC.

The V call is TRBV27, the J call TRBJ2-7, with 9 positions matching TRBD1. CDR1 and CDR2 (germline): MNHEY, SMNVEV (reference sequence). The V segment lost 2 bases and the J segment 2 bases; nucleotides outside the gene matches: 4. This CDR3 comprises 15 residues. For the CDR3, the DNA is TGTGCCAGCAGTTTAAGTGGGACAGGGACCTACGAGCAGTACTTC. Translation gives CASSLSGTGTYEQYF.